This entry lists 16 T cell receptor beta chains sequenced from one sample in a study of Ad26.COV2.S vaccination and SARS-CoV-2 variants. Sequencing used immunoSEQ multiplex PCR; TCRdb keeps in-frame clones, though not all of them. Of about 450,000 clones in the sample, approximately 92% were seen once. The treatment: some 20 received Ad26.COV2.S at low or high dose, single or two shots; about five received placebo; per-sample allocation not given. Day 63 after the first injection of vaccine or placebo was the sampling time. The material sequenced was peripheral blood, taken in a trial of Ad26.COV2.S vaccine versus placebo. The receptor source for this set is a person between 18 and 60 years old who received the Ad26.COV2.S COVID-19 vaccine or a placebo.

This rearrangement joins TRBV5-4 to TRBJ1-1; TRBD1 matches at 8 bases. J gave up 0 bases and V 3 bases, and 4 bases lay outside the gene matches. CDR1 and CDR2 from the germline V gene are SGHNT and YYREEE (reference sequence). CDR3 length: 15 residues. CDR3 in amino acids: CASSSGGQVNTEAFF. As DNA, the CDR3 is TGTGCCAGCAGCTCGGGGGGACAGGTGAACACTGAAGCTTTCTTT. The entire variable domain, with the rest obtained from reference TRBV5-4 and TRBJ1-1, is as follows: ETGVTQSPTHLIKTRGQQVTLRCSSQSGHNTVSWYQQALGQGPQFIFQYYREEENGRGNFPPRFSGLQFPNYSSELNVNALELDDSALYLCASSSGGQVNTEAFFGQGTRLTVV.

The rearrangement uses TRBV15 and TRBJ2-5; D gene uncertain. V was cut by 1 base and J by 5 bases, with 11 bases left in between. The germline V gene encodes CDR1 LNHNV and CDR2 YYDKDF (reference sequence). This CDR3 is 14 amino acids long. CDR3 loop: CATSRVILRETQYF. The DNA for the CDR3 is TGTGCCACCAGCAGAGTTATCCTCCGGGAGACCCAGTACTTC.

V is TRBV15 and J is TRBJ1-3; TRBD1 matches at 7 bases. CDR3 length: 16 amino acids. V shed 0 bases, J shed 7 bases, and the junction held 9 bases outside the gene matches. CDR1 and CDR2 (germline): LNHNV, YYDKDF (reference sequence). CDR3 residues: CATSRDFETGSNTIYF. CDR3 DNA sequence: TGTGCCACCAGCAGAGATTTCGAGACAGGGTCCAACACCATATATTTT.

The chain is built from TRBV5-1 and TRBJ2-1; 13 bases align to TRBD2. Germline assignment: CDR1 SGHRS and CDR2 YFSETQ. Trimming removed 2 bases from V and 1 base from J; junction bases left unmatched: 6. This CDR3 has 18 amino acids. The chain's CDR3 is CASSLGLAGASSYNEQFF. The DNA for the CDR3 is TGCGCCAGCAGCTTAGGACTAGCGGGAGCAAGTTCCTACAATGAGCAGTTCTTC.

The chain links TRBV5-1 to TRBJ1-6, with TRBD1 as a possible D gene (6 bases). The CDR3 length is 16 residues. CDR1 and CDR2 from the germline V gene are SGHRS and YFSETQ. Between the trimmed V and J ends, which lost 4 bases and 5 bases, there was a span of 16 bases. Here the CDR3 DNA reads TGCGCCAGCAGCCCTGGACAGCTATCTAATAATTCACCCCTCCACTTT. This translates into CASSPGQLSNNSPLHF.

This clone was counted between two and nine times. The rearrangement links TRBV6-5 to TRBJ1-2; D is possibly TRBD1 (5 bases). V lost 4 bases to trimming and J lost 4 bases, with 13 bases between them. This CDR3 has 14 amino acids. Germline CDR1 MNHEY, CDR2 SVGAGI. This CDR3 reads CASSWDRSLYGYTF. The CDR3 coding sequence is TGTGCCAGCAGTTGGGACCGCTCTCTCTATGGCTACACCTTC.

V is TRBV5-4 and J is TRBJ2-4; 10 nucleotides agree with TRBD2. The CDR3 runs to 16 residues. In germline, CDR1 is SGHNT, CDR2 YYREEE (reference sequence). With V trimmed by 0 bases and J by 0 bases, 0 bases remained unmatched. The CDR3 protein is CASSLASGGAKNIQYF. CDR3 coding DNA: TGTGCCAGCAGCTTGGCTAGCGGGGGAGCCAAAAACATTCAGTACTTC. The complete variable domain, with remaining parts taken from reference TRBV5-4 and TRBJ2-4, reads ETGVTQSPTHLIKTRGQQVTLRCSSQSGHNTVSWYQQALGQGPQFIFQYYREEENGRGNFPPRFSGLQFPNYSSELNVNALELDDSALYLCASSLASGGAKNIQYFGAGTRLSVL.

This chain uses TRBV28 with TRBJ1-6; TRBD1 might be the D (6 bases). This CDR3 has 18 residues. Trimming cost V 6 bases and J 10 bases, with 28 bases left between them. Germline V gene data show CDR1 as MDHEN and CDR2 as SYDVKM. CDR3 nucleotides: TGTGCCAGCAGCCCACTCGTATCCTTTTGGGGGGCTAAATCACCCCTCCACTTT. It codes for CASSPLVSFWGAKSPLHF.

The chain carries TRBV10-3 and TRBJ1-6; no definite D call. Germline V lookup: CDR1 ENHRY, CDR2 SYGVKD. Trimming removed 3 bases from V and 4 bases from J, with 10 bases in between. CDR3 length equals 15 residues. CDR3 coding DNA: TGTGCCATCAGTGAATTCCAGGTTTATAATTCACCCCTCCACTTT. Residues: CAISEFQVYNSPLHF.

As to this clone: This CDR3 is also generated by other DNA sequences in the sample. This chain links TRBV3-1 (or the pseudogene TRBV3-2) with TRBJ1-1; TRBD1 might be the D (5 bases). The CDR3 extends over 12 amino acids. V was pared by 3 bases and J by 4 bases, with 6 bases between. Germline V gives CDR1 LGHDT, CDR2 YNNKEL (reference sequence). CDR3 amino acids: CASSHGGTEAFF. The DNA of the CDR3 is TGTGCCAGCAGCCATGGGGGCACTGAAGCTTTCTTT.

The gene calls are TRBV12-3 or TRBV12-4 and TRBJ1-1; D gene ambiguous. The CDR3 contains 13 residues. V was pared by 5 bases and J by 1 base, with 8 bases between. The CDR3 reads CASSRLRNTEAFF. CDR3 DNA sequence: TGTGCCAGCAGTCGACTTCGGAACACTGAAGCTTTCTTT.

CDR3 sequence reads: CATSRDTAGAFSYEQYF. CDR3 coding DNA: TGTGCCACCAGCAGAGATACAGCGGGGGCCTTCTCCTACGAGCAGTACTTC. The chain combines TRBV15 with TRBJ2-7, with 8 bases aligning to TRBD2. V was clipped by 0 bases and J by 0 bases; unmatched bases: 7. This CDR3 is built from 17 residues. The germline gives CDR1 LNHNV, CDR2 YYDKDF (reference sequence). The variable domain in full, with the rest retrieved from reference TRBV15 and TRBJ2-7, is DAMVIQNPRYQVTQFGKPVTLSCSQTLNHNVMYWYQQKSSQAPKLLFHYYDKDFNNEADTPDNFQSRRPNTSFCFLDIRSPGLGDTAMYLCATSRDTAGAFSYEQYFGPGTRLTVT.

This clone was observed a handful of times. The chain is built from TRBV7-2 and TRBJ1-6; D call uncertain. Trimming left V 2 bases short and J 7 bases short, with 9 bases between. This CDR3 comprises 14 residues. Germline V gives CDR1 SGHTA, CDR2 FQGNSA. CDR3 DNA: TGTGCCAGCAGCTTACTTCTGTTGAATTCACCCCTCCACTTT. Amino acids: CASSLLLLNSPLHF. Complete variable domain (other parts from reference TRBV7-2 and TRBJ1-6): GAGVSQSPSNKVTEKGKDVELRCDPISGHTALYWYRQSLGQGLEFLIYFQGNSAPDKSGLPSDRFSAERTGGSVSTLTIQRTQQEDSAVYLCASSLLLLNSPLHFGNGTRLTVT.

V usage is TRBV15 and J usage is TRBJ2-4; 7 nucleotides align to TRBD2. This CDR3 region has 17 residues. From germline, CDR1 is LNHNV and CDR2 YYDKDF (reference sequence). The V gene end was trimmed by 0 bases and the J gene end by 2 bases; junction bases not matched to a gene: 7. CDR3 protein: CATSRDRDYSTKNIQYF. The CDR3 coding sequence is TGTGCCACCAGCAGAGACCGGGACTACTCAACCAAAAACATTCAGTACTTC.

This CDR3 is CASSPGTGAWAEQFF. The CDR3, as DNA: TGTGCCAGCAGCCCTGGGACAGGCGCGTGGGCTGAGCAGTTCTTC. The chain carries TRBV5-6 and TRBJ2-1; 8 bases match TRBD1. With V trimmed by 4 bases and J by 9 bases, 12 bases remained unmatched. This CDR3 contains 15 residues. CDR1 is SGHDT and CDR2 is YYEEEE in the germline V gene.

V is TRBV27 and J is TRBJ1-1, with a weak D call TRBD1 (5 bases). This CDR3 is built from 14 residues. The ends were cut back, 3 bases at V and 4 bases at J, with 12 bases in the middle. Germline lookup yields CDR1 MNHEY and CDR2 SMNVEV (reference sequence). The CDR3: CASSFGGDGTEAFF. The CDR3 nucleotides are TGTGCCAGCAGTTTCGGAGGGGATGGCACTGAAGCTTTCTTT.